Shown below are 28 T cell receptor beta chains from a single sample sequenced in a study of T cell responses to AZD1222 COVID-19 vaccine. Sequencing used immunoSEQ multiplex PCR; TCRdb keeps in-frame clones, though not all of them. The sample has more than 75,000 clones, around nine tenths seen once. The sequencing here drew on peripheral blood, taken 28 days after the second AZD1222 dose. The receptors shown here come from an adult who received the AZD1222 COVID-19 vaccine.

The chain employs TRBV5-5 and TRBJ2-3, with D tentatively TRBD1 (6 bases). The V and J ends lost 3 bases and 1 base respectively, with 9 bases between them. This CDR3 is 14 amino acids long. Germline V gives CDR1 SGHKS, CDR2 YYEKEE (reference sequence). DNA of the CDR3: TGTGCCAGCAGCTCCCGGACAGGCACAGATACGCAGTATTTT. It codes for CASSSRTGTDTQYF. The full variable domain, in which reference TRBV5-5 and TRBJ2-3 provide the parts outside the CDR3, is DAGVTQSPTHLIKTRGQQVTLRCSPISGHKSVSWYQQVLGQGPQFIFQYYEKEERGRGNFPDRFSARQFPNYSSELNVNALLLGDSALYLCASSSRTGTDTQYFGPGTRLTVL.

CDR3 coding DNA: TGTGCCAGCAGCGATCCGGGACAGGGCTCCTACGAGCAGTACTTC. Encoded protein: CASSDPGQGSYEQYF. V and J are TRBV21-1 and TRBJ2-7; the table calls TRBD1, which could not be checked here. TRBV21-1 is designated a pseudogene. The CDR3 extends over 15 amino acids.

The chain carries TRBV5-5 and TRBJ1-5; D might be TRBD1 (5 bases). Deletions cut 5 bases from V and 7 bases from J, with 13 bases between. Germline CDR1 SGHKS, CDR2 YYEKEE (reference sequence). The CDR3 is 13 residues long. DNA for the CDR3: TGTGCCAGCAGTTCGGAGGGGAACCAGCCCCAGCATTTT. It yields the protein CASSSEGNQPQHF.

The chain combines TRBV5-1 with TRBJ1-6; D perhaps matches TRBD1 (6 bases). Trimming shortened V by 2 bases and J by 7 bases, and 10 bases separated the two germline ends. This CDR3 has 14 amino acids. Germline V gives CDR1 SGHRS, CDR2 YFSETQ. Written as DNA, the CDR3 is TGCGCCAGCAGCTTACAGGGTCACAATTCACCCCTCCACTTT. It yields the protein CASSLQGHNSPLHF.

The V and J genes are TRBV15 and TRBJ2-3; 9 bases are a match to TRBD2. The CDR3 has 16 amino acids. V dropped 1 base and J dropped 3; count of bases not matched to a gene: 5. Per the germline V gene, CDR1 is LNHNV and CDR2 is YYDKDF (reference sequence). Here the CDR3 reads CATSRVGTSRTDTQYF. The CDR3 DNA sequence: TGTGCCACCAGCAGAGTAGGGACTAGCCGGACAGATACGCAGTATTTT.

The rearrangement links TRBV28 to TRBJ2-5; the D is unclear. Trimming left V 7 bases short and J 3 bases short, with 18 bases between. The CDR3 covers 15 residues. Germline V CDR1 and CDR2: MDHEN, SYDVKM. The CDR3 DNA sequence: TGTGCCAGCAAAGGGTGGATGATACAAGAAGAGACCCAGTACTTC. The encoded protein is CASKGWMIQEETQYF.

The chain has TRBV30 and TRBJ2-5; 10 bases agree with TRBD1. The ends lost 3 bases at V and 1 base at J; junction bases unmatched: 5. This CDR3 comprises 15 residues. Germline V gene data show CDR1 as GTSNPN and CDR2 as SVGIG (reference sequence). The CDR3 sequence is CAWSGTGETQETQYF. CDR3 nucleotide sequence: TGTGCCTGGAGCGGGACAGGGGAAACCCAAGAGACCCAGTACTTC.

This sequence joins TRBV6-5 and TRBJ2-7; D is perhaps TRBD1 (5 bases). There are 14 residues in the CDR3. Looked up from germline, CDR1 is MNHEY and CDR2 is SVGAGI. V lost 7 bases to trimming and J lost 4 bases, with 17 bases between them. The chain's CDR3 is CASTMGPLTYEQYF. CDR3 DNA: TGTGCCAGCACCATGGGGCCTTTGACGTACGAGCAGTACTTC.

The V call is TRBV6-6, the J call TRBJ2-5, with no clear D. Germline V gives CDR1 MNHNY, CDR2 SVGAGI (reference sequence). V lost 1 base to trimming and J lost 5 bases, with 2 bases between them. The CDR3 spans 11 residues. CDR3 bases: TGTGCCAGCAGTTACTATGAGACCCAGTACTTC. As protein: CASSYYETQYF.

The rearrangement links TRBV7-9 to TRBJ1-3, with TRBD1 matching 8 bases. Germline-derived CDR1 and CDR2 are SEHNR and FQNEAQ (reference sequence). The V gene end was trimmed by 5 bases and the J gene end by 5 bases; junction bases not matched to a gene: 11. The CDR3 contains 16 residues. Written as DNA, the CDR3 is TGTGCCAGCAGCGGACGACAGGGGAGAAATAGAAACACCATATATTTT. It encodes CASSGRQGRNRNTIYF.

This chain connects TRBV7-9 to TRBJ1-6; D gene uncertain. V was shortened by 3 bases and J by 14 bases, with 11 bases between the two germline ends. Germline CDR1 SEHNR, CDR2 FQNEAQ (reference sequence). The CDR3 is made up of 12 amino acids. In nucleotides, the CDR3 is TGTGCCAGCAGCTTGGAGCAAGCAACCCTCCACTTT. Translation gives CASSLEQATLHF. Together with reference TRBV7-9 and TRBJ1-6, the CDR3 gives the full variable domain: DTGVSQNPRHKITKRGQNVTFRCDPISEHNRLYWYRQTLGQGPEFLTYFQNEAQLEKSRLLSDRFSAERPKGSFSTLEIQRTEQGDSAMYLCASSLEQATLHFGNGTRLTVT.

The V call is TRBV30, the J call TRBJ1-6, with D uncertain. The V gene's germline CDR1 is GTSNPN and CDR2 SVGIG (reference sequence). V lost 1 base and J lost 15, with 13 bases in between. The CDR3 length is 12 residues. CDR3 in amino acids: CAWSADLRILHF. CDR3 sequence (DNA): TGTGCCTGGAGTGCGGACCTCCGAATCCTCCACTTT.

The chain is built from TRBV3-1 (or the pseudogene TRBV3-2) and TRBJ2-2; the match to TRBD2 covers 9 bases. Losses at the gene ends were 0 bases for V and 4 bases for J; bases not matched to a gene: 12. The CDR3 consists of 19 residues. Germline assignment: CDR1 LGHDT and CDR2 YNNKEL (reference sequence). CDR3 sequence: CASSQDGVGLAGTTGELFF. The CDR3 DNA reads TGTGCCAGCAGCCAAGATGGGGTGGGGCTAGCGGGGACCACCGGGGAGCTGTTTTTT.

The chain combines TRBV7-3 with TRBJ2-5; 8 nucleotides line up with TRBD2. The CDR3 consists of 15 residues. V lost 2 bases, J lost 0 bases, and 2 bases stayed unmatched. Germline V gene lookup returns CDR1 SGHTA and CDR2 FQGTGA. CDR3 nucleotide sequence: TGTGCCAGCAGCTTAGCGGGGGGTTACCAAGAGACCCAGTACTTC. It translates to CASSLAGGYQETQYF.

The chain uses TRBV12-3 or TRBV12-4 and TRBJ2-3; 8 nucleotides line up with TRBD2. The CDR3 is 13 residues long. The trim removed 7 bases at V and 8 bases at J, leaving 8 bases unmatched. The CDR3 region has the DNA TGTGCCAGCACGCTATATAGCGGGGCTACGCAGTATTTT. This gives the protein CASTLYSGATQYF.

The CDR3 here is CASSQGSWLEQYF. The CDR3 nucleotides are TGTGCCAGCAGCCAAGGATCATGGCTCGAGCAGTACTTC. The rearrangement links TRBV3-1 (or the pseudogene TRBV3-2) to TRBJ2-7; D is unresolved. Trimming cost V 1 base and J 6 bases, with 10 bases left between them. The CDR3 loop spans 13 amino acids. From germline, CDR1 is LGHDT and CDR2 YNNKEL (reference sequence).

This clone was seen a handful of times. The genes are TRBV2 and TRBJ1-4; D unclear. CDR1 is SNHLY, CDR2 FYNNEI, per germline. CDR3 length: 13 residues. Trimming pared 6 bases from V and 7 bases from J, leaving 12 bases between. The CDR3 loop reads CASRRERGEKLFF. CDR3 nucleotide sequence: TGTGCCAGCAGGAGGGAACGGGGTGAAAAACTGTTTTTT.

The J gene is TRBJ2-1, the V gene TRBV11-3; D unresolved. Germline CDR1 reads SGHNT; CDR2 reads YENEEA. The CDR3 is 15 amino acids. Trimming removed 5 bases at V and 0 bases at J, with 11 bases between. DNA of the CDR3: TGTGCCAGCAGCCCAGGTGGTATCTCCTACAATGAGCAGTTCTTC. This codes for CASSPGGISYNEQFF.

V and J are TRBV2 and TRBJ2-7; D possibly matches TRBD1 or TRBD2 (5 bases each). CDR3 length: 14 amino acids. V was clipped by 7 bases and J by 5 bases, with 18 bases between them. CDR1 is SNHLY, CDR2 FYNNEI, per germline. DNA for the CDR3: TGTGCCAGCATGGAGGACACTATCCACCACGAGCAGTACTTC. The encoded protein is CASMEDTIHHEQYF.

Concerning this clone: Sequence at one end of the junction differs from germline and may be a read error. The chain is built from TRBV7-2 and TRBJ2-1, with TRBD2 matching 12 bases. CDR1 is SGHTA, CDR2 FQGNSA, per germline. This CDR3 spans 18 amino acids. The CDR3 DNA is TGTGCCAGCAGCTTAGTTCCTCCTAGCGGGGGGGCTTACAGTGAGCAGTTCTTC. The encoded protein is CASSLVPPSGGAYSEQFF.

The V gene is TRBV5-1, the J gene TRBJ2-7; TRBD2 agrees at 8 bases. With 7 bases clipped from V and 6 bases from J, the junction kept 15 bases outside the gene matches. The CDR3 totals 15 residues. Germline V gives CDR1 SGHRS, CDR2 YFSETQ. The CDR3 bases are TGCGCCAGCTCTAACGCTAAGGGACTAGGAGCCGAGCAGTACTTC. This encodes CASSNAKGLGAEQYF.

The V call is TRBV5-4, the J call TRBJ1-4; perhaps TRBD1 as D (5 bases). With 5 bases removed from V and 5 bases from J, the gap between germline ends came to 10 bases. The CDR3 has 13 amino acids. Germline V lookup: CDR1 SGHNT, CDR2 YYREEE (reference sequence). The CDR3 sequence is CASREGANEKLFF. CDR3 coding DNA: TGTGCCAGCAGAGAAGGGGCGAATGAAAAACTGTTTTTT. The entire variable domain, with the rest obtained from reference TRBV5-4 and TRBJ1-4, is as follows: ETGVTQSPTHLIKTRGQQVTLRCSSQSGHNTVSWYQQALGQGPQFIFQYYREEENGRGNFPPRFSGLQFPNYSSELNVNALELDDSALYLCASREGANEKLFFGSGTQLSVL.

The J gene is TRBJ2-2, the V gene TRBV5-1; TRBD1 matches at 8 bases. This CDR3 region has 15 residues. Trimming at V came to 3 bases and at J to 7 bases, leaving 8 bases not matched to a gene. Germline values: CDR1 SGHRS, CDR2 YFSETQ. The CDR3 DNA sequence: TGCGCCAGCAGCTCCCGGACAGGGTCGGACGGGGAGCTGTTTTTT. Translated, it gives CASSSRTGSDGELFF.

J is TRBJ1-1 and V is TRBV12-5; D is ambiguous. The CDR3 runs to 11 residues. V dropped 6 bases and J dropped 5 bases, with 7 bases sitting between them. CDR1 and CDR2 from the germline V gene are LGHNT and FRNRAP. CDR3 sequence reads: CASGRGTEAFF. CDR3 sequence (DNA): TGTGCTAGTGGCCGAGGGACTGAAGCTTTCTTT.

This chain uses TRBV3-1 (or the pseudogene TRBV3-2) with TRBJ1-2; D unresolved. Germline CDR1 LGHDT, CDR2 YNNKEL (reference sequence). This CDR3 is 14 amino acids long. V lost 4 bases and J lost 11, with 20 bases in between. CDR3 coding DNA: TGTGCCAGCAGCCTATTCGACGCGTCCCCTTCGTACACCTTC. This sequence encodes CASSLFDASPSYTF.

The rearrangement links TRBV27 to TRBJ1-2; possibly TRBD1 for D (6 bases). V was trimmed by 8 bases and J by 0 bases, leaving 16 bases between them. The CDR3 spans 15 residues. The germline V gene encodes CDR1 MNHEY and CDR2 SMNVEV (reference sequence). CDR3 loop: CASGSSGATNYGYTF. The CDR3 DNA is TGTGCCAGCGGCTCCTCAGGGGCAACTAACTATGGCTACACCTTC.

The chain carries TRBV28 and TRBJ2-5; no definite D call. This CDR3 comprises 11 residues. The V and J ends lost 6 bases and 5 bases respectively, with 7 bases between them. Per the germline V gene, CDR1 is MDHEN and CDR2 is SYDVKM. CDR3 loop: CASSPWETQYF. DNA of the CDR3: TGTGCCAGCAGCCCCTGGGAGACCCAGTACTTC.

In nucleotides, the CDR3 is TGTGCCAGCAGTTCTGGGACAGGGGCCAATGAGCAGTTCTTC. This codes for CASSSGTGANEQFF. The chain has TRBV6-5 and TRBJ2-1; 10 nucleotides agree with TRBD1. The CDR3 length is 14 residues. The trim removed 4 bases at V and 6 bases at J, leaving 3 bases unmatched. From germline, CDR1 is MNHEY and CDR2 SVGAGI.